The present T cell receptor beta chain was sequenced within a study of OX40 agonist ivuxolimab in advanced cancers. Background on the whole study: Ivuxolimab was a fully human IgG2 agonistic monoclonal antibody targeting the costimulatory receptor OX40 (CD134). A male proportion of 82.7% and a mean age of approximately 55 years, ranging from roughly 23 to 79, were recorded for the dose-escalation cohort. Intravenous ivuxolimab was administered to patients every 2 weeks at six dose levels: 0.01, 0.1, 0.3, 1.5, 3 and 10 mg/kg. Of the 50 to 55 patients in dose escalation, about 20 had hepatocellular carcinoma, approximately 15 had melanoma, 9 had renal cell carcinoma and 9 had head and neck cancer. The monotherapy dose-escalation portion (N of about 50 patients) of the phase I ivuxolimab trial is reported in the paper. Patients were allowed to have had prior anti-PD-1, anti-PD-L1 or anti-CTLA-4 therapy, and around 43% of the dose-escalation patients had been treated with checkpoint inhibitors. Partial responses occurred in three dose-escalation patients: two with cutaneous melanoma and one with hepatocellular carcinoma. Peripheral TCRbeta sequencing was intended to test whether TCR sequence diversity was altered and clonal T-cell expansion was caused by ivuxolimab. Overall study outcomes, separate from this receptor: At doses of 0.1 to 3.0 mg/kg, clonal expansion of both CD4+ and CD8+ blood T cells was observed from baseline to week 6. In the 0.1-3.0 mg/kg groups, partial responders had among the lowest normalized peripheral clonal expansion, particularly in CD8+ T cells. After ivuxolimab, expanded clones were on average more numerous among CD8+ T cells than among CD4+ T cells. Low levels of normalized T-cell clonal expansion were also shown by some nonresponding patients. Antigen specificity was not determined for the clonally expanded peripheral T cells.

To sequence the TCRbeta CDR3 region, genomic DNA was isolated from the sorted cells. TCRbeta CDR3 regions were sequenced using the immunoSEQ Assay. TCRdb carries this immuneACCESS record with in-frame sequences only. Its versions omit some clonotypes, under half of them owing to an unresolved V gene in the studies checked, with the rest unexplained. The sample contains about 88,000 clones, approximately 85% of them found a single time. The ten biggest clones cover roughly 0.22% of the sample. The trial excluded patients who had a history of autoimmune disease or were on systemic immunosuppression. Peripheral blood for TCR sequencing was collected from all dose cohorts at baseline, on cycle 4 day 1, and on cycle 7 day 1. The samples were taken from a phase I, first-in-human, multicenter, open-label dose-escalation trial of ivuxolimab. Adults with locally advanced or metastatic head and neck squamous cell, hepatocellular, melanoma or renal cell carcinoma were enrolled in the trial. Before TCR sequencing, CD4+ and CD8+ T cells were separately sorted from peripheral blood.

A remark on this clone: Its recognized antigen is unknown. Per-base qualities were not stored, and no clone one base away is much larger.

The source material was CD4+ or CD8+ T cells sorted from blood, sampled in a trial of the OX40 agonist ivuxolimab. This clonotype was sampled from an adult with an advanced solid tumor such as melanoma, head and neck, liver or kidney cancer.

The bases are TGTGCCAGCAGCCGCTTTCGACAGGGATCGGATGGCTACACCTTC. This is translated as CASSRFRQGSDGYTF. The sequence links TRBV7-9 to TRBJ1-2, with TRBD1 identical over 7 junction bases. V is trimmed back by 5 bases and J by 6 bases, and the junction contains 12 bases that no gene match accounts for. The CDR3 goes from the cysteine to the phenylalanine over 15 residues. The sequence is cut down to CDR3 DNA, 45 bases in frame from base 1. Looking up the germline V gene (reference sequence) yields CDR1 SEHNR and CDR2 FQNEAQ.